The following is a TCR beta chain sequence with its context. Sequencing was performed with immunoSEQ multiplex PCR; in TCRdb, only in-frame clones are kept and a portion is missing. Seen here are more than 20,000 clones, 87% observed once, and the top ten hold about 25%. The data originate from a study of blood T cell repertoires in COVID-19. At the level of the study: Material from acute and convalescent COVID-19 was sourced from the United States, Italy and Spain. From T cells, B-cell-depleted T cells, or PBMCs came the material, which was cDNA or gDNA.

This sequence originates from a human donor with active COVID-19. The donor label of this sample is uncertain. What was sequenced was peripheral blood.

The CDR3 nucleotides read TGTGCCAGTAGTATATCGACTGCTGGGGCCAACGTCCTGACTTTC. Translation gives CASSISTAGANVLTF. V and J are TRBV19 and TRBJ2-6, with D unclear. This CDR3 region has 15 residues. CDR1 is LNHDA, CDR2 SQIVND, per germline (reference sequence). Trimming pared 2 bases from V and 2 bases from J, leaving 7 bases between.